This is a list of T cell receptor beta chains from one sample in a study of T cell responses to AZD1222 COVID-19 vaccine. Sequenced by immunoSEQ multiplex PCR; TCRdb stores in-frame clones only, minus some. The table shows more than 130,000 clones, with over 75% occurring only once. The sequencing here drew on peripheral blood, taken on day 0 of AZD1222 vaccination. The receptors stem from an adult in good health. CDR3s include the opening cysteine and the closing phenylalanine or tryptophan. D genes are given only for firm matches. Expanded clones get a size class; other rows say once, few or many, or leave the size out.

>-|-|TRBJ2-5|TRBV12-5
TGTGCTAGTGGTTTGGAAATTGAAGAGACCCAGTACTTC
CASGLEIEETQYF
>-|-|TRBJ1-2|TRBV5-1
TGCGCCAGCAGCTTGCGGGGACGGCGAAACTATGGCTACACCTTC
CASSLRGRRNYGYTF
>-|few|TRBJ2-1|TRBV11-2
TGTGCCAGCAGCTTAGGGCGGAGCTCCTACAATGAGCAGTTCTTC
CASSLGRSSYNEQFF
>-|-|TRBJ2-7|TRBV27
TGTGCCAGCAGTTTATCATTAGCGACATCCTACGAGCAGTACTTC
CASSLSLATSYEQYF
>TRBD1|-|TRBJ2-3|TRBV15
TGTGCCACCAGCAGCGGGGACAGGGGGATGTCAGATACGCAGTATTTT
CATSSGDRGMSDTQYF
>-|-|TRBJ2-5|TRBV5-4
TGTGCCAGCAGCTTGGAAGTGTGGGGGACCCAGTACTTC
CASSLEVWGTQYF
>-|-|TRBJ2-3|TRBV5-4
TGTGCCAGCAGCTTGCCGAGACCGCTACCAATTAGTCCAGATACGCAGTATTTT
CASSLPRPLPISPDTQYF
>TRBD1|-|TRBJ1-5|TRBV28
TGTGCCAGCCAGGGACAGGGCAATCAGCCCCAGCATTTT
CASQGQGNQPQHF
>-|-|TRBJ2-1|TRBV10-1
TGCGCCACCAGAAGGACTGAACACAATGAGCAGTTCTTC
CATRRTEHNEQFF
>-|-|TRBJ1-6|TRBV21-1
TGTGCCAGCAGCAAAGGGTCACAGGGACCCCTCCACTTT
CASSKGSQGPLHF
>-|-|TRBJ2-2|TRBV7-2
TGTGCCAGCACCAGGAAGAGACAGGACACCGGGGAGCTGTTTTTT
CASTRKRQDTGELFF
>-|-|TRBJ1-6|TRBV9
TGTGCCAGCAGCGTAGCCGGCAGGGGCAATTCACCCCTCCACTTT
CASSVAGRGNSPLHF
>-|-|TRBJ2-3|TRBV24-1
TGTGCCACCAGTGAGAACAGGGGGAGGGCAGATACGCAGTATTTT
CATSENRGRADTQYF
>-|-|TRBJ1-2|TRBV25-1
TGTGCCAGCAGTGGCCCTAGTTTTTATGGCTACACCTTC
CASSGPSFYGYTF
>TRBD1|-|TRBJ1-1|TRBV2
TGTGCCAGCAGTGACGACAGGGTTGTGGTGACTGAAGCTTTCTTT
CASSDDRVVVTEAFF
>-|-|TRBJ1-6|TRBV28
TGTGCCAGCATCGGGGGTAATTCACCCCTCCACTTT
CASIGGNSPLHF